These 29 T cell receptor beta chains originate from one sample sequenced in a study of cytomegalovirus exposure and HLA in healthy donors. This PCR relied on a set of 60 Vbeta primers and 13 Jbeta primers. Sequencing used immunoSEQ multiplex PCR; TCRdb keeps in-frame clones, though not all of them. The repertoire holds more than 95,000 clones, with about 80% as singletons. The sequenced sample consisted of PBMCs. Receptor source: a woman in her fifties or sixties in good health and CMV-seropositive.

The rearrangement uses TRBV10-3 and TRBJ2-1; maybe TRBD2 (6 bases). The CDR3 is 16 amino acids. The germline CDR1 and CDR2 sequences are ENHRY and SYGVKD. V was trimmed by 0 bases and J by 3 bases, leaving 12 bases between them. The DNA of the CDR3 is TGTGCCATCAGTGAGTCGAACGCGGGATACTACAATGAGCAGTTCTTC. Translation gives CAISESNAGYYNEQFF.

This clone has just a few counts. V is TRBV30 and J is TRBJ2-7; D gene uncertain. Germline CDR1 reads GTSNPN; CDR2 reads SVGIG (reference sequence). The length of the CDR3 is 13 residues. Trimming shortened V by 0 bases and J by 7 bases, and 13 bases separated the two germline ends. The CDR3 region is CAWSVSPRREQYF. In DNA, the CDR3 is TGTGCCTGGAGTGTAAGCCCCCGCCGGGAGCAGTACTTC.

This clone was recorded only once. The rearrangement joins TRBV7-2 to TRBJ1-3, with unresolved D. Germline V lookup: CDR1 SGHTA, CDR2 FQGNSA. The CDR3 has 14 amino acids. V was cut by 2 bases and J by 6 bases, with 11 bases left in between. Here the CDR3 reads CASSLRGIENTIYF. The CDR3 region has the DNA TGTGCCAGCAGCTTAAGAGGGATAGAAAACACCATATATTTT.

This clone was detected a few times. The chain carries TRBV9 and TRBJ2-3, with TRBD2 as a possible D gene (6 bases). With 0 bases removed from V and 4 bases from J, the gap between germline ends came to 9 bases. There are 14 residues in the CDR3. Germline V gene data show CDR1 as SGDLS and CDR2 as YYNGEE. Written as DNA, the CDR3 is TGTGCCAGCAGCGTAGCCGAGCGGGCAGATACGCAGTATTTT. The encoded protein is CASSVAERADTQYF.

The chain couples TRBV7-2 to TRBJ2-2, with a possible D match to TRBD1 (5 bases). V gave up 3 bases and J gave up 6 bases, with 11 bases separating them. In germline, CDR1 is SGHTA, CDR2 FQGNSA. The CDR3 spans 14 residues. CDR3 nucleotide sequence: TGTGCCAGCAGCTTTTTAGGGGATGCCGGGGAGCTGTTTTTT. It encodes CASSFLGDAGELFF.

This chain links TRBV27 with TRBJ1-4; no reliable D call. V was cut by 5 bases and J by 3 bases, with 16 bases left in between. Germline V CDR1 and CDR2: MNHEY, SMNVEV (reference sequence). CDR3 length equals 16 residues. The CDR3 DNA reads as TGTGCCAGCAGTCTACCCTCCCGGGTCCCTAATGAAAAACTGTTTTTT. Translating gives CASSLPSRVPNEKLFF. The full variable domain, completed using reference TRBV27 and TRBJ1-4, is EAQVTQNPRYLITVTGKKLTVTCSQNMNHEYMSWYRQDPGLGLRQIYYSMNVEVTDKGDVPEGYKVSRKEKRNFPLILESPSPNQTSLYFCASSLPSRVPNEKLFFGSGTQLSVL.

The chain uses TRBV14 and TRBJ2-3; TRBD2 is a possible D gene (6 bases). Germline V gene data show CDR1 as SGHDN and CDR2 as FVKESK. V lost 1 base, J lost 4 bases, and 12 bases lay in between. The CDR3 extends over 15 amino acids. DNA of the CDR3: TGTGCCAGCAGCCAAGTCCGCGGGACGGCAGATACGCAGTATTTT. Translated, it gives CASSQVRGTADTQYF.

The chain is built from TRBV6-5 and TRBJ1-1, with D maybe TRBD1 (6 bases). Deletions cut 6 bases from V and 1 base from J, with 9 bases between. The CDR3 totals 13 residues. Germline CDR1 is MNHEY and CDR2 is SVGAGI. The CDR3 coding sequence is TGTGCCAGCAGCCGGACAGCGAACACTGAAGCTTTCTTT. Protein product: CASSRTANTEAFF.

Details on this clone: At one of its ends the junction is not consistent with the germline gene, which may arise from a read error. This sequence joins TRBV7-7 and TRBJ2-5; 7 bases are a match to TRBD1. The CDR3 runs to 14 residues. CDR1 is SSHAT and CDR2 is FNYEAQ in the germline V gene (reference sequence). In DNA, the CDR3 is TGTGCTAGCAGCCGAGGGACAGTTCAAGAGACCCAGTACTTC. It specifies CASSRGTVQETQYF.

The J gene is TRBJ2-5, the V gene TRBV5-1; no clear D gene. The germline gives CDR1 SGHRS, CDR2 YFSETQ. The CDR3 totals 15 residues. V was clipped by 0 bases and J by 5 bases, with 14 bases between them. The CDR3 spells CASSLGTTLEETQYF. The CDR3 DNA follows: TGCGCCAGCAGCTTGGGAACTACCCTGGAGGAGACCCAGTACTTC.

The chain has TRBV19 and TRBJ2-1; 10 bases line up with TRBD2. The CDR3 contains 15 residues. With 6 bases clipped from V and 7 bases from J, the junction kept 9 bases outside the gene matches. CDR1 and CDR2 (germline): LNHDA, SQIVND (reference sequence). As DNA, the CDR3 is TGTGCCAGTAGCCGGGCAGCGGGAGGGGGGAATGAGCAGTTCTTC. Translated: CASSRAAGGGNEQFF.

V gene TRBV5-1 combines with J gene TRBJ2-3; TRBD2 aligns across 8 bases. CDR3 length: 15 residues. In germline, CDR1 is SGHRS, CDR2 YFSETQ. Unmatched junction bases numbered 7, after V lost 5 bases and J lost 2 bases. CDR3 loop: CASRGRTSYTDTQYF. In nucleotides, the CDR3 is TGCGCCAGCAGAGGGAGGACTAGCTACACAGATACGCAGTATTTT. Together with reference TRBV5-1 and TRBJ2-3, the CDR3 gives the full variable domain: KAGVTQTPRYLIKTRGQQVTLSCSPISGHRSVSWYQQTPGQGLQFLFEYFSETQRNKGNFPGRFSGRQFSNSRSEMNVSTLELGDSALYLCASRGRTSYTDTQYFGPGTRLTVL.

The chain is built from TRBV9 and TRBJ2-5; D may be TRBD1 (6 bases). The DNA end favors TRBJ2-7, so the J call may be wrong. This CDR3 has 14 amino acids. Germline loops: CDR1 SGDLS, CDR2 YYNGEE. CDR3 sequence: CASSARGFSYEQYF. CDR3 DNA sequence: TGTGCCAGCAGCGCCAGGGGTTTCTCCTACGAGCAGTACTTC.

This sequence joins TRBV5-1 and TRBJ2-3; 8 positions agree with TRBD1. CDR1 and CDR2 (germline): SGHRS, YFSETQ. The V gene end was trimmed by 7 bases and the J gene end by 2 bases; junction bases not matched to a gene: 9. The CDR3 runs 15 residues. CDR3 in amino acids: CASGQGANPTDTQYF. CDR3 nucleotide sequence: TGCGCCAGCGGCCAGGGGGCAAATCCCACAGATACGCAGTATTTT. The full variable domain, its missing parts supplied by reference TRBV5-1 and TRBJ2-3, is KAGVTQTPRYLIKTRGQQVTLSCSPISGHRSVSWYQQTPGQGLQFLFEYFSETQRNKGNFPGRFSGRQFSNSRSEMNVSTLELGDSALYLCASGQGANPTDTQYFGPGTRLTVL.

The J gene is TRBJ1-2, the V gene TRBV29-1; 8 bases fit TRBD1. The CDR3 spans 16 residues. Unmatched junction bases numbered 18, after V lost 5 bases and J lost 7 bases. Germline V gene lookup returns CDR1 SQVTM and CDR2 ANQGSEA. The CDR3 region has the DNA TGCAGCGTTTATAGGTCCCCAGTTCAGGGGGCGTGTGGCTACACCTTC. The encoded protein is CSVYRSPVQGACGYTF. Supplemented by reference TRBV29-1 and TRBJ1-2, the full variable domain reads SAVISQKPSRDICQRGTSLTIQCQVDSQVTMMFWYRQQPGQSLTLIATANQGSEATYESGFVIDKFPISRPNLTFSTLTVSNMSPEDSSIYLCSVYRSPVQGACGYTFGSGTRLTVV.

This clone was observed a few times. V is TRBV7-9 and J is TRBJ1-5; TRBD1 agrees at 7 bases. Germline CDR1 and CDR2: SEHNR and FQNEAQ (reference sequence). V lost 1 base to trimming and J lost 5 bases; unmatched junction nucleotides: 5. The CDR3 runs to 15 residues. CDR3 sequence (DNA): TGTGCCAGCAGCTTAGTAGGGGGCGGGGATCAGCCCCAGCATTTT. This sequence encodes CASSLVGGGDQPQHF. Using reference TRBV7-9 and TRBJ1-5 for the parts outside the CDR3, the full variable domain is DTGVSQNPRHKITKRGQNVTFRCDPISEHNRLYWYRQTLGQGPEFLTYFQNEAQLEKSRLLSDRFSAERPKGSFSTLEIQRTEQGDSAMYLCASSLVGGGDQPQHFGDGTRLSIL.

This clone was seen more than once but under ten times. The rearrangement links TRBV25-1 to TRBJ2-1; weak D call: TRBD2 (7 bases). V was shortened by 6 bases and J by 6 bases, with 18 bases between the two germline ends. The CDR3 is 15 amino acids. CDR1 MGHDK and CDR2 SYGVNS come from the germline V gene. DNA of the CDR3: TGTGCCAGCAGCCCCCCGGGACGGGGGGCCAATGAGCAGTTCTTC. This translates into CASSPPGRGANEQFF.

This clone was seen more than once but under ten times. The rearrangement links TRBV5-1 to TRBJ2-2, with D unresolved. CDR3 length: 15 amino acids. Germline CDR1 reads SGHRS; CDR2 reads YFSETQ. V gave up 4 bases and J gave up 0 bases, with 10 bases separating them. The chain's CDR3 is CASSQFTSNTGELFF. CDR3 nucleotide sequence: TGCGCCAGCAGCCAGTTTACGTCGAACACCGGGGAGCTGTTTTTT.

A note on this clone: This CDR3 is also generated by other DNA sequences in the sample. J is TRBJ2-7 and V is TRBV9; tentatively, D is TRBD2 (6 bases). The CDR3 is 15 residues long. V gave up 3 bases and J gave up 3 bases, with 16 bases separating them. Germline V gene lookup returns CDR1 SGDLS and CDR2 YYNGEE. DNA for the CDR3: TGTGCCAGCAGCGCGGGGTTAGCGGAACTCTACGAGCAGTACTTC. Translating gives CASSAGLAELYEQYF.

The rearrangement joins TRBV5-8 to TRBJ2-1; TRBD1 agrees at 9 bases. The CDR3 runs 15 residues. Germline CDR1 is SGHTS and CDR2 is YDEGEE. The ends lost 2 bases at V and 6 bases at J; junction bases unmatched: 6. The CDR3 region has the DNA TGTGCCAGCAGCTTAGGACAGGGGACATTCAATGAGCAGTTCTTC. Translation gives CASSLGQGTFNEQFF.

The CDR3 DNA is TGTGCCAGCAGCTCGGGGCCGGGGGACACTGAAGCTTTCTTT. Translation gives CASSSGPGDTEAFF. V gene TRBV11-2 combines with J gene TRBJ1-1, with D tentatively TRBD1 (5 bases). Germline lookup yields CDR1 SGHAT and CDR2 FQNNGV. The V gene lost 4 bases and the J gene lost 3 bases, with 12 bases spanning the gap. The CDR3 extends over 14 amino acids.

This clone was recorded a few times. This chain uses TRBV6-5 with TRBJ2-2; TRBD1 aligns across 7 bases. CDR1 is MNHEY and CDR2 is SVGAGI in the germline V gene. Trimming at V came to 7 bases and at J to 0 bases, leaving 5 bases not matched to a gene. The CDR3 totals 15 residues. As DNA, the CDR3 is TGTGCCAGCACCGGACAGGTCGCGAACACCGGGGAGCTGTTTTTT. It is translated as CASTGQVANTGELFF.

CDR3 sequence (DNA): TGTGCCAGCAGCTTAGGCGGGACCCACACAGATACGCAGTATTTT. It specifies CASSLGGTHTDTQYF. V gene TRBV7-9 combines with J gene TRBJ2-3; tentative D call: TRBD2 (6 bases). Trimming pared 1 base from V and 2 bases from J, leaving 10 bases between. Per germline, CDR1 SEHNR and CDR2 FQNEAQ (reference sequence). The CDR3 is made up of 15 amino acids.

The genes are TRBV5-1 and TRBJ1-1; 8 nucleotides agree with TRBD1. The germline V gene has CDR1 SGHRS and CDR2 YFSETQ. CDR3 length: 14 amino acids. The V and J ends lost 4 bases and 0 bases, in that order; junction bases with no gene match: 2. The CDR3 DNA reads TGCGCCAGCAGCCGACAGGGGATGAACACTGAAGCTTTCTTT. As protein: CASSRQGMNTEAFF.

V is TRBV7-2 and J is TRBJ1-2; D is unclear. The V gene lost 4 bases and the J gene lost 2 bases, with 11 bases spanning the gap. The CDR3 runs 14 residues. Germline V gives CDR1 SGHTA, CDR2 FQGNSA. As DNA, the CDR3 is TGTGCCAGCAGCTCTCTGACACCGAACTATGGCTACACCTTC. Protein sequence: CASSSLTPNYGYTF.

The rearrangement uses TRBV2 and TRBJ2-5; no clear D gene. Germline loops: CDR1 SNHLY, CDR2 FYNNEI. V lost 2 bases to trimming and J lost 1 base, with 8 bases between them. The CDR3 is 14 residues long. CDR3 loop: CASSEFRFQETQYF. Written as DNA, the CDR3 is TGTGCCAGCAGTGAATTTCGGTTCCAAGAGACCCAGTACTTC.

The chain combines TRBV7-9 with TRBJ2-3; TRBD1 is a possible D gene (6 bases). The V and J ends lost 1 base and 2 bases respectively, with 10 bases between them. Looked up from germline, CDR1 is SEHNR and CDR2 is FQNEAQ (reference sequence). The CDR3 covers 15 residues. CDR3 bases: TGTGCCAGCAGCTTAGGGGGGCTATTCACAGATACGCAGTATTTT. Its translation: CASSLGGLFTDTQYF.

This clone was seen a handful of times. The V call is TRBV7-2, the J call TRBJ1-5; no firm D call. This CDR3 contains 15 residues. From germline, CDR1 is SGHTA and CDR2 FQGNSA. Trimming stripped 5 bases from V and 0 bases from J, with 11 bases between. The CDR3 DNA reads TGTGCCAGCAGCCGTAGCGGGTATAGCAATCAGCCCCAGCATTTT. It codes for CASSRSGYSNQPQHF.

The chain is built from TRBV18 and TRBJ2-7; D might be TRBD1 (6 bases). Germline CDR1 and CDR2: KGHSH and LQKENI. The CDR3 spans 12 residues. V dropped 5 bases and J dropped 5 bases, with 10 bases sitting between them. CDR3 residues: CASSSNRDEQYF. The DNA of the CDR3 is TGTGCCAGCTCATCAAACAGGGACGAGCAGTACTTC. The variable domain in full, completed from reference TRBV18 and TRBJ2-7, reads NAGVMQNPRHLVRRRGQEARLRCSPMKGHSHVYWYRQLPEEGLKFMVYLQKENIIDESGMPKERFSAEFPKEGPSILRIQQVVRGDSAAYFCASSSNRDEQYFGPGTRLTVT.